These 8 T cell receptor beta chains originate from one sample sequenced in a study of T-cell reconstitution after alpha-beta-depleted transplantation in children. The TCRbeta library was prepared with unique molecular identifiers. MiXCR was run by TCRdb on the PCR reads, yielding one entry per CDR3 protein. The data show approximately 210,000 distinct CDR3 sequences, roughly a sixth seen once. The sample here was PBMCs, mostly from graft donor cells, taken 360 days after TCRalphabeta/CD19-depleted stem cell transplant. The receptor source for this set is a male patient between 2 and 15 years old who had a stem cell transplant for acute lymphoblastic leukemia, so the T cells may come from the graft donor.

This clonotype was found a few times. The chain uses TRBV11-3 and TRBJ2-1, with D perhaps TRBD2 (5 bases). Trimming cost V 5 bases and J 9 bases, with 14 bases left between them. The CDR3 is made up of 13 amino acids. Germline-derived CDR1 and CDR2 are SGHNT and YENEEA. CDR3 region: CASSPGGRGEQFF. As DNA, the CDR3 is TGTGCCAGCAGCCCCGGCGGCCGGGGTGAGCAGTTCTTC.

Only a few counts were recorded for this clonotype. V gene TRBV27 combines with J gene TRBJ2-1; 12 bases match TRBD2. The CDR3 contains 17 residues. Looked up from germline, CDR1 is MNHEY and CDR2 is SMNVEV (reference sequence). V trimming: 5 bases; J trimming: 2 bases; junction bases outside the gene matches: 7. Here the CDR3 reads CASSTPLAGGTYNEQFF. In DNA, the CDR3 is TGTGCCAGCAGTACCCCCCTAGCGGGGGGGACCTACAATGAGCAGTTCTTC.

This clonotype has a handful of counts. The chain employs TRBV4-3 and TRBJ1-5, with a possible D match to TRBD1 (5 bases). CDR1 is LGHNA and CDR2 is YSLEER in the germline V gene. Trimming removed 0 bases from V and 0 bases from J, with 12 bases in between. The CDR3 extends over 17 amino acids. CDR3 region: CASSQEWYDSSNQPQHF. The CDR3 nucleotides are TGCGCCAGCAGCCAAGAGTGGTACGACAGTAGCAATCAGCCCCAGCATTTT.

The chain combines TRBV12-3 or TRBV12-4 with TRBJ2-3, with 11 positions matching TRBD2. Germline trimming cut 7 bases from V and 6 bases from J; bases unmatched to any gene: 6. The CDR3 has 14 residues. The chain's CDR3 is CASTRLAGSDTQYF. CDR3 in DNA: TGTGCCAGCACCCGACTAGCGGGGTCGGATACGCAGTATTTT.

This chain links TRBV20-1 with TRBJ1-1; D is possibly TRBD1 (5 bases). Trimming pared 3 bases from V and 5 bases from J, leaving 13 bases between. Germline V gene lookup returns CDR1 DFQATT and CDR2 SNEGSKA (reference sequence). CDR3 size: 13 residues. The CDR3 region has the DNA TGCAGTGCTAGTTTACTAGGGGCGACTGAAGCTTTCTTT. It codes for CSASLLGATEAFF.

The chain joins TRBV27 to TRBJ2-1; 13 bases fit TRBD2. Germline loops: CDR1 MNHEY, CDR2 SMNVEV (reference sequence). This CDR3 is 19 amino acids long. The V segment lost 2 bases and the J segment 4 bases; nucleotides outside the gene matches: 11. The CDR3 here is CASSLRGIGLAGEYNEQFF. The CDR3 DNA reads as TGTGCCAGCAGTTTAAGGGGGATAGGACTAGCGGGAGAATACAATGAGCAGTTCTTC.

In its sample, this clonotype was seen many times. The rearrangement links TRBV29-1 to TRBJ2-1; TRBD1 is a possible D gene (7 bases). Trimming removed 7 bases from V and 8 bases from J, with 12 bases in between. Germline V gene lookup returns CDR1 SQVTM and CDR2 ANQGSEA. This CDR3 has 11 amino acids. CDR3 amino acids: CSGDRDYEQFF. For the CDR3, the DNA is TGCAGCGGCGACAGGGACTATGAGCAGTTCTTC.

The chain is built from TRBV29-1 and TRBJ2-1, with 10 bases identical to TRBD1. CDR3 size: 15 residues. Germline-derived CDR1 and CDR2 are SQVTM and ANQGSEA. The J segment lost 7 bases and the V segment lost 6 bases, leaving 12 bases of the junction unmatched. The CDR3 sequence is CSVATGTGAGNEQFF. The CDR3 DNA sequence: TGCAGCGTGGCCACCGGGACAGGGGCAGGGAATGAGCAGTTCTTC.